Following are 6 T cell receptor beta chains from one sample sequenced in a study of cytomegalovirus exposure and HLA in healthy donors (dated by TCRdb to about 2017). The library came from the immunoSEQ multiplex PCR assay. A mixture of 60 forward primers for TCR Vbeta segments and 13 reverse primers for TCR Jbeta segments was used in the multiplex PCR. This immuneACCESS table, as held by TCRdb, lists in-frame sequences with V and J called but not all clones. Of the missing ones, under half trace to an unresolved V gene in checked studies; the others have no known cause. Across this sample there are 200,000 to 250,000 clones, with roughly 80% seen only once. Of the sample, roughly a sixth is held by the ten largest clones. The source material was PBMCs. These receptors were taken from a middle-aged man in good health and CMV-seronegative.

The J gene is TRBJ2-6, the V gene TRBV11-2; tentatively, D is TRBD1 (5 bases). Trimming left V 5 bases short and J 0 bases short, with 14 bases between. Per the germline V gene, CDR1 is SGHAT and CDR2 is FQNNGV. The CDR3 extends over 17 amino acids. In DNA form, the CDR3 reads TGTGCCAGCAGCCCCTACAGGCTGTCCTCTGGGGCCAACGTCCTGACTTTC. It translates to CASSPYRLSSGANVLTF.

This chain joins TRBV13 and TRBJ2-3; TRBD2 agrees at 13 bases. From germline, CDR1 is PRHDT and CDR2 FYEKMQ (reference sequence). Germline trimming cut 5 bases from V and 4 bases from J; bases unmatched to any gene: 15. The CDR3 totals 19 residues. The CDR3 coding sequence is TGTGCCAGCAGCCCCACTAGCGGGGGGGCCCTAGCCGCGGCAGATACGCAGTATTTT. Translating gives CASSPTSGGALAAADTQYF. Drawing the rest from reference TRBV13 and TRBJ2-3, the complete variable domain is AAGVIQSPRHLIKEKRETATLKCYPIPRHDTVYWYQQGPGQDPQFLISFYEKMQSDKGSIPDRFSAQQFSDYHSELNMSSLELGDSALYFCASSPTSGGALAAADTQYFGPGTRLTVL.

This clone has only a few counts. V and J are TRBV2 and TRBJ2-7, with 9 positions matching TRBD2. Germline values: CDR1 SNHLY, CDR2 FYNNEI. Germline trimming cut 6 bases from V and 5 bases from J; bases unmatched to any gene: 8. This CDR3 has 14 amino acids. As DNA, the CDR3 is TGTGCCAGCAGGGTTGGACTAGCGATAAACGAGCAGTACTTC. Protein sequence: CASRVGLAINEQYF.

V is TRBV5-1 and J is TRBJ2-3; possible D gene TRBD2, 7 bases. Germline V gene lookup returns CDR1 SGHRS and CDR2 YFSETQ. The V end was cut by 0 bases, the J end by 6 bases, with 23 bases between. The CDR3 is 18 residues long. The chain's CDR3 is CASSLGTLTRGGVDTQYF. CDR3 coding DNA: TGCGCCAGCAGCTTGGGGACCCTAACAAGGGGGGGAGTTGATACGCAGTATTTT.

The gene calls are TRBV5-1 and TRBJ2-3, with 7 bases lining up with TRBD1. The CDR3 extends over 15 amino acids. J lost 2 bases, V lost 2 bases, and 5 bases had no gene match. The germline V gene encodes CDR1 SGHRS and CDR2 YFSETQ. CDR3 coding DNA: TGCGCCAGCAGCTTAAGGGACAGCTACACAGATACGCAGTATTTT. This sequence encodes CASSLRDSYTDTQYF.

This rearrangement joins TRBV9 to TRBJ1-5; the match to TRBD1 covers 9 bases. The length of the CDR3 is 15 residues. From germline, CDR1 is SGDLS and CDR2 YYNGEE. J gave up 4 bases and V 4 bases, and 6 bases lay outside the gene matches. CDR3 sequence reads: CASSKGTGQNQPQHF. In DNA, the CDR3 is TGTGCCAGCAGCAAAGGGACAGGGCAAAATCAGCCCCAGCATTTT. The whole variable domain, filled in from reference TRBV9 and TRBJ1-5, reads DSGVTQTPKHLITATGQRVTLRCSPRSGDLSVYWYQQSLDQGLQFLIQYYNGEERAKGNILERFSAQQFPDLHSELNLSSLELGDSALYFCASSKGTGQNQPQHFGDGTRLSIL.